The 24 T cell receptor beta chains given below trace back to one sample, sequenced in a study of blood T cell repertoires in COVID-19. Assay used: immunoSEQ multiplex PCR; TCRdb lists only in-frame clones, some missing. The data show some 240,000 clones, about 88% seen once. Sequenced sample: PBMCs or T cells enriched from blood (not recorded which). The receptors originated from a woman between 50 and 59 years old who had been exposed to COVID-19.

The V gene is TRBV5-1, the J gene TRBJ1-4; D remains ambiguous. The CDR3 spans 15 residues. The V end lost 0 bases, the J end lost 1 base, and 7 bases lay between the germline ends. Germline loops: CDR1 SGHRS, CDR2 YFSETQ. The CDR3 loop reads CASSLAVRTNEKLFF. CDR3 sequence (DNA): TGCGCCAGCAGCTTGGCCGTCCGAACTAATGAAAAACTGTTTTTT.

This clone was seen a single time. The chain has TRBV2 and TRBJ1-5; weak D call: TRBD1 (6 bases). Trimming took off 2 bases at V and 4 bases at J, with 9 bases between the two ends. The CDR3 contains 14 residues. Germline loops: CDR1 SNHLY, CDR2 FYNNEI. CDR3 sequence (DNA): TGTGCCAGCAGTGAACGACAGGAAAATCAGCCCCAGCATTTT. This translates into CASSERQENQPQHF.

The chain joins TRBV10-3 to TRBJ1-6, with D tentatively TRBD1 (6 bases). Germline V lookup: CDR1 ENHRY, CDR2 SYGVKD. V was pared by 6 bases and J by 7 bases, with 7 bases between. This CDR3 spans 12 amino acids. The CDR3 sequence is CAIRDRNSPLHF. The CDR3 DNA follows: TGTGCCATCAGGGACAGAAATTCACCCCTCCACTTT.

This sequence joins TRBV21-1 and TRBJ1-5. TRBV21-1 is an annotated pseudogene. This CDR3 has 19 amino acids. CDR3 in amino acids: CASSKVGSPRGGRNQPQHF. CDR3 DNA: TGTGCCAGCAGCAAAGTGGGGAGCCCACGAGGAGGGAGGAATCAGCCCCAGCATTTT.

The rearrangement links TRBV9 to TRBJ2-4, with 7 bases identical to TRBD1. Germline values: CDR1 SGDLS, CDR2 YYNGEE. The trim removed 4 bases at V and 7 bases at J, leaving 5 bases unmatched. There are 13 residues in the CDR3. For the CDR3, the DNA is TGTGCCAGCAGCATGGGACAGTCGAACATTCAGTACTTC. Amino acids: CASSMGQSNIQYF. Drawing the rest from reference TRBV9 and TRBJ2-4, the complete variable domain is DSGVTQTPKHLITATGQRVTLRCSPRSGDLSVYWYQQSLDQGLQFLIQYYNGEERAKGNILERFSAQQFPDLHSELNLSSLELGDSALYFCASSMGQSNIQYFGAGTRLSVL.

V usage is TRBV28 and J usage is TRBJ2-1; TRBD2 matches 11 bases. In germline, CDR1 is MDHEN, CDR2 SYDVKM. The CDR3 loop spans 20 amino acids. V was clipped by 6 bases and J by 0 bases; unmatched bases: 16. CDR3 protein: CASSPFPGSSGGSSYNEQFF. The DNA for the CDR3 is TGTGCCAGCAGCCCATTCCCAGGATCTAGCGGGGGGAGCTCCTACAATGAGCAGTTCTTC. Full variable domain (remainder filled in from reference TRBV28 and TRBJ2-1): DVKVTQSSRYLVKRTGEKVFLECVQDMDHENMFWYRQDPGLGLRLIYFSYDVKMKEKGDIPEGYSVSREKKERFSLILESASTNQTSMYLCASSPFPGSSGGSSYNEQFFGPGTRLTVL.

V is TRBV19 and J is TRBJ1-2; tentative D call: TRBD1 (6 bases). V shed 6 bases and J shed 6 bases, with 8 bases lying between them. The CDR3 loop spans 11 amino acids. Germline V CDR1 and CDR2: LNHDA, SQIVND (reference sequence). CDR3 sequence reads: CASRSGDGYTF. The DNA of the CDR3 is TGTGCCAGTAGGTCAGGGGATGGCTACACCTTC.

V gene TRBV6-5 combines with J gene TRBJ2-7; 11 nucleotides match TRBD1. The CDR3 runs 14 residues. Germline assignment: CDR1 MNHEY and CDR2 SVGAGI. V lost 5 bases and J lost 4; bases outside the gene matches: 4. Here the CDR3 reads CASSPGQGAYEQYF. DNA of the CDR3: TGTGCCAGCAGTCCAGGACAGGGGGCGTACGAGCAGTACTTC.

This sequence joins TRBV27 and TRBJ2-5; the match to TRBD2 covers 8 bases. Germline CDR1 and CDR2: MNHEY and SMNVEV (reference sequence). This CDR3 has 15 residues. The V and J ends lost 4 bases and 6 bases, in that order; junction bases with no gene match: 10. CDR3: CASSSHGGASKTQYF. As DNA, the CDR3 is TGTGCCAGCAGTTCCCACGGGGGGGCCTCGAAGACCCAGTACTTC.

V gene TRBV25-1 combines with J gene TRBJ1-1; TRBD1 agrees at 8 bases. V dropped 6 bases and J dropped 3; count of bases not matched to a gene: 3. The CDR3 has 13 residues. CDR1 and CDR2 (germline): MGHDK, SYGVNS. The CDR3 sequence: CASRDRGDTEAFF. The DNA of the CDR3 is TGTGCCAGCAGAGACAGGGGAGACACTGAAGCTTTCTTT.

This chain uses TRBV4-1 with TRBJ2-3; 10 bases line up with TRBD2. Germline V gene sequence: CDR1 MGHRA, CDR2 YSYEKL. The junction had 9 bases not matched to a gene; V was cut back by 4 bases and J by 2 bases. The CDR3 consists of 17 residues. Here the CDR3 DNA reads TGCGCCAGCAGCCGGACCTCTAGCGGGGGAATCACAGATACGCAGTATTTT. Its translation is CASSRTSSGGITDTQYF.

The rearrangement links TRBV18 to TRBJ1-5; no clear D gene. Trimming removed 2 bases at V and 3 bases at J, with 20 bases between. Germline CDR1 KGHSH, CDR2 LQKENI. The CDR3 is 18 amino acids. The CDR3 here is CASSPDPPGIYTNQPQHF. For the CDR3, the DNA is TGTGCCAGCTCACCAGATCCCCCGGGGATTTATACCAATCAGCCCCAGCATTTT.

This chain connects TRBV5-1 to TRBJ2-7; 9 bases align to TRBD1. Germline V CDR1 and CDR2: SGHRS, YFSETQ. The CDR3 covers 14 residues. The trim removed 4 bases at V and 3 bases at J, leaving 5 bases unmatched. CDR3 nucleotide sequence: TGCGCCAGCAGCACCCTGGGACAGGGCTACGAGCAGTACTTC. Amino acid sequence: CASSTLGQGYEQYF.

The chain has TRBV21-1 and TRBJ1-5; the tabulated D call, TRBD1, remains unverified against the DNA. TRBV21-1 is designated a pseudogene. This CDR3 has 16 amino acids. This CDR3 reads CASRPPLGTCYQPQHF. The DNA for the CDR3 is TGTGCCAGCAGACCACCGCTAGGGACATGTTATCAGCCCCAGCATTTT.

The V gene is TRBV20-1, the J gene TRBJ2-3; 8 bases map to TRBD2. The CDR3 has 14 residues. Germline CDR1 reads DFQATT; CDR2 reads SNEGSKA (reference sequence). V shed 3 bases and J 6 bases; nucleotides not matched to a gene: 8. Here the CDR3 reads CSASAPGGADTQYF. In DNA form, the CDR3 reads TGCAGTGCTAGTGCCCCGGGGGGGGCTGATACGCAGTATTTT.

CDR3 DNA: TGCGCCAGCAGTGAAGGCGGAATCTGGCGGGGCGGGGAGCTGTTTTTT. Residues: CASSEGGIWRGGELFF. The V call is TRBV10-2, the J call TRBJ2-2; D may be TRBD2 (6 bases). There are 16 residues in the CDR3. Trimming shortened V by 3 bases and J by 7 bases, and 18 bases separated the two germline ends. The germline V gene has CDR1 WSHSY and CDR2 SAAADI.

The CDR3 DNA follows: TGTGCCAGCAGCTTACGGAATTCACCCCTCCACTTT. As protein: CASSLRNSPLHF. The V and J genes are TRBV13 and TRBJ1-6; D ambiguous. Germline V gene lookup returns CDR1 PRHDT and CDR2 FYEKMQ (reference sequence). The CDR3 contains 12 residues. V lost 2 bases and J 7 bases, leaving 3 bases between the germline ends.

V usage is TRBV7-3 and J usage is TRBJ2-5; 9 bases agree with TRBD2. CDR1 is SGHTA, CDR2 FQGTGA, per germline. V was pared by 0 bases and J by 4 bases, with 3 bases of the junction left unmatched. The CDR3 extends over 15 amino acids. The CDR3: CASSLTGGGAETQYF. The CDR3 nucleotides read TGTGCCAGCAGCTTAACTGGCGGGGGGGCAGAGACCCAGTACTTC.

As concerns this clone: Additional DNA sequences in this sample encode the identical CDR3. The J gene is TRBJ1-5, the V gene TRBV6-5, with D possibly being TRBD1 (6 bases). V dropped 6 bases and J dropped 1 base, with 10 bases sitting between them. The CDR3 runs 14 residues. Germline CDR1 MNHEY, CDR2 SVGAGI. CDR3: CASSSRGSNQPQHF. The CDR3 DNA is TGTGCCAGCAGCTCCAGGGGAAGCAATCAGCCCCAGCATTTT.

V usage is TRBV19 and J usage is TRBJ2-5, with TRBD1 identical over 8 bases. Germline V gene data show CDR1 as LNHDA and CDR2 as SQIVND (reference sequence). V lost 9 bases and J lost 6; bases outside the gene matches: 18. This CDR3 is 16 amino acids long. The DNA for the CDR3 is TGTGCCAGAACGATACCGAGACAGGGGCCCCCGAAGACCCAGTACTTC. Protein product: CARTIPRQGPPKTQYF.

This chain uses TRBV6-5 with TRBJ1-3; the match to TRBD1 covers 7 bases. This CDR3 is 14 amino acids long. The V gene's germline CDR1 is MNHEY and CDR2 SVGAGI. The V and J ends lost 7 bases and 0 bases, in that order; junction bases with no gene match: 3. The CDR3 reads CASTQGDSGNTIYF. The CDR3 DNA follows: TGTGCCAGCACCCAGGGGGACTCTGGAAACACCATATATTTT.

The V call is TRBV28, the J call TRBJ1-2, with D perhaps matching TRBD1 (5 bases). The V end lost 2 bases, the J end lost 2 bases, and 12 bases lay between the germline ends. Germline V gene lookup returns CDR1 MDHEN and CDR2 SYDVKM. The CDR3 contains 15 residues. CDR3 DNA: TGTGCCAGCAGTTTACCAGGGTCCGGCAACTATGGCTACACCTTC. Protein: CASSLPGSGNYGYTF.

The table lists this clone with a count of one. The rearrangement joins TRBV13 to TRBJ1-1; D remains ambiguous. Germline-derived CDR1 and CDR2 are PRHDT and FYEKMQ (reference sequence). V was trimmed by 3 bases and J by 1 base, leaving 3 bases between them. This CDR3 is built from 12 residues. The CDR3 DNA follows: TGTGCCAGCAGCTTGGCGAACACTGAAGCTTTCTTT. It yields the protein CASSLANTEAFF.

This clone has a handful of counts. The chain employs TRBV29-1 and TRBJ1-1; D remains unclear. Trimming left V 3 bases short and J 6 bases short, with 14 bases between. Germline CDR1 SQVTM, CDR2 ANQGSEA. The CDR3 spans 13 residues. In DNA form, the CDR3 reads TGCAGCGTTGAGAGACCGGAGGTCGCTGAAGCTTTCTTT. As protein: CSVERPEVAEAFF.